The next 7 T cell receptor beta chains were all read from a single sample in a study of blood T cell repertoires in COVID-19. Repertoires were generated with immunoSEQ multiplex PCR, while TCRdb's copy carries only in-frame clones and drops some. The sample yields fewer than 300,000 clones, around 89% seen once. Sequencing input: peripheral blood. Source of these receptors: a woman aged 35 to 49 who had recovered from COVID-19.

The gene calls are TRBV18 and TRBJ1-1; TRBD1 matches at 7 bases. This CDR3 is built from 15 residues. Germline values: CDR1 KGHSH, CDR2 LQKENI. V lost 3 bases and J lost 1; bases outside the gene matches: 5. CDR3 nucleotide sequence: TGTGCCAGCTCACCCCTAGGACAGGCGAACACTGAAGCTTTCTTT. Protein sequence: CASSPLGQANTEAFF.

The J gene is TRBJ1-1, the V gene TRBV9; D is ambiguous. This CDR3 has 13 amino acids. Germline V lookup: CDR1 SGDLS, CDR2 YYNGEE. The ends were cut back, 5 bases at V and 1 base at J, with 9 bases in the middle. CDR3 sequence (DNA): TGTGCCAGCAGACCCACACAGAACACTGAAGCTTTCTTT. The encoded protein is CASRPTQNTEAFF.

The chain recombines TRBV6-5 with TRBJ1-2, with 10 bases aligning to TRBD1. V lost 8 bases, J lost 3 bases, and 6 bases stayed unmatched. Looked up from germline, CDR1 is MNHEY and CDR2 is SVGAGI. The CDR3 has 14 residues. In DNA, the CDR3 is TGTGCCAGCGCCCGGGACAGGGGTGACTATGGCTACACCTTC. It specifies CASARDRGDYGYTF.

The chain combines TRBV12-5 with TRBJ1-5; tentative D call: TRBD1 (5 bases). Germline V gene sequence: CDR1 LGHNT, CDR2 FRNRAP. The CDR3 is 15 residues long. Trimming shortened V by 5 bases and J by 5 bases, and 16 bases separated the two germline ends. The CDR3 protein is CASGPRGWGDQPQHF. The DNA of the CDR3 is TGTGCTAGTGGTCCCCGCGGGTGGGGGGATCAGCCCCAGCATTTT.

This chain links TRBV12-3 or TRBV12-4 with TRBJ1-2, with TRBD1 as a possible D gene (6 bases). The V and J ends lost 6 bases and 7 bases respectively, with 15 bases between them. This CDR3 spans 13 amino acids. DNA of the CDR3: TGTGCCAGCAGCCACGGACAGACGTTTGGCTACACCTTC. Protein: CASSHGQTFGYTF.

This clone was found once. The gene calls are TRBV30 and TRBJ1-1; TRBD1 might be the D (6 bases). V lost 2 bases and J lost 0, with 13 bases in between. CDR1 and CDR2 from the germline V gene are GTSNPN and SVGIG (reference sequence). The CDR3 has 15 residues. This chain's CDR3 is CAWSPGAVMNTEAFF. The CDR3, as DNA: TGTGCCTGGAGTCCAGGGGCCGTAATGAACACTGAAGCTTTCTTT.

The rearrangement uses TRBV4-3 and TRBJ1-4; 10 nucleotides match TRBD1. The CDR3 totals 14 residues. V trimming: 3 bases; J trimming: 10 bases; junction bases outside the gene matches: 5. Per the germline V gene, CDR1 is LGHNA and CDR2 is YSLEER. CDR3 nucleotides: TGCGCCAGCAGCCAGACAGGGGGCGGCGGAAAACTGTTTTTT. Protein sequence: CASSQTGGGGKLFF.